Given below is one T cell receptor (beta chain) in context. Its antigen is undetermined. The data were taken from a study of neoadjuvant anti-PD-1 for oral cavity cancer. Study conclusions and caveats: Post-nivolumab, blood T cell clonality was significantly elevated in non-responders. Higher pretreatment Treg/Th17 ratios tracked higher pretreatment blood clonality.

As for time point: after neoadjuvant nivolumab, at surgical resection. Stage II-IVA oral cavity squamous cell carcinoma was new and untreated by systemic or radiation therapy. Sequencing used immunoSEQ multiplex PCR; TCRdb keeps in-frame clones, though not all of them. Altogether more than 9,500 clones are present, about 76% being singletons, with the ten largest covering just over 2.5%. The material sequenced was PBMCs, taken after nivolumab (anti-PD-1) treatment. This sequence originates from a person aged 35 to 85 with oral cavity squamous cell carcinoma.

CDR3 region: CASSPGTYREQFF. DNA of the CDR3: TGTGCCAGCAGCCCGGGGACTTATCGAGAGCAGTTCTTC. This chain connects TRBV13 to TRBJ2-1, with D maybe TRBD2 (6 bases). The CDR3 contains 13 residues. V shed 5 bases and J shed 10 bases, with 15 bases lying between them. The V gene's germline CDR1 is PRHDT and CDR2 FYEKMQ (reference sequence).